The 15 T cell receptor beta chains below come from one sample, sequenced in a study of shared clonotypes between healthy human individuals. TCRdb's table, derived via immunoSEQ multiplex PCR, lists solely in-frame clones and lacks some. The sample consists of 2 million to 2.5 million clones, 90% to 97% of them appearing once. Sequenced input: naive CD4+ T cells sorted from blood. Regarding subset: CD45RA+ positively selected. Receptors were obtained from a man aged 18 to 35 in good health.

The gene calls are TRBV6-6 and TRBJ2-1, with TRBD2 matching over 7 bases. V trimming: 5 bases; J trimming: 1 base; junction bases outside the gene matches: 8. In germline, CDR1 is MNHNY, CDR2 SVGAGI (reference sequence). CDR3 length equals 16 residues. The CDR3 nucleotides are TGTGCCAGCAGTCCCTCGAGCGGGACTTCCTACAATGAGCAGTTCTTC. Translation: CASSPSSGTSYNEQFF.

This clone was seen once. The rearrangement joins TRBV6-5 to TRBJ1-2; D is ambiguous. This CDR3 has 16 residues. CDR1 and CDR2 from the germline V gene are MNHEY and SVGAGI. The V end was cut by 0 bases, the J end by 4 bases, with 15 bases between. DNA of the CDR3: TGTGCCAGCAGTTACTCGATGGGCAGGTCGGGCTATGGCTACACCTTC. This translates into CASSYSMGRSGYGYTF.

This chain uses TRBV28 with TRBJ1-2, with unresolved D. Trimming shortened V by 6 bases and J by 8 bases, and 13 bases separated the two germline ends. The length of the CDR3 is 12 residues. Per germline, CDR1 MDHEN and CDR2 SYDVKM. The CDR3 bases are TGTGCCAGCAGCTCCACGGCGGTCGGCTACACCTTC. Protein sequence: CASSSTAVGYTF.

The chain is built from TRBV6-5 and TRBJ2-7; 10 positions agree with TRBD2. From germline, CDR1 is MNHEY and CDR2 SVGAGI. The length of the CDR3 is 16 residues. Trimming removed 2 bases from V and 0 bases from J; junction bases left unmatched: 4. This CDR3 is CASSYGPSGSSYEQYF. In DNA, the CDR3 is TGTGCCAGCAGTTACGGCCCTAGCGGGAGCTCCTACGAGCAGTACTTC.

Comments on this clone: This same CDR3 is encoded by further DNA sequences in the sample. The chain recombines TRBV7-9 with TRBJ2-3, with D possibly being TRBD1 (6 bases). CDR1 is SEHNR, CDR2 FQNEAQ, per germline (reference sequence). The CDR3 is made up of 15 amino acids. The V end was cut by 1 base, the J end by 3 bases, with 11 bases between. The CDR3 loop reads CASSLGQGSTDTQYF. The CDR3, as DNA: TGTGCCAGCAGCTTAGGGCAGGGGTCGACAGATACGCAGTATTTT.

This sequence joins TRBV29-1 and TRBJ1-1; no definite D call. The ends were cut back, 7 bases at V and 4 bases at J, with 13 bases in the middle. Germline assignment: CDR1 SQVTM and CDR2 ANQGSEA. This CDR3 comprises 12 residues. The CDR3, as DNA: TGCAGCGCAACCCCACGGGCCACTGAAGCTTTCTTT. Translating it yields CSATPRATEAFF.

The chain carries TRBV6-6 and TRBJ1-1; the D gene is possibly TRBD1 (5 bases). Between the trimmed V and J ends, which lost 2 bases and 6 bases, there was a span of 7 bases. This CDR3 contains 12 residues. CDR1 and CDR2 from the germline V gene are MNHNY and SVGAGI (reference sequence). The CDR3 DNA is TGTGCCAGCAGTTACAGGGACGCTGAAGCTTTCTTT. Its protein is CASSYRDAEAFF.

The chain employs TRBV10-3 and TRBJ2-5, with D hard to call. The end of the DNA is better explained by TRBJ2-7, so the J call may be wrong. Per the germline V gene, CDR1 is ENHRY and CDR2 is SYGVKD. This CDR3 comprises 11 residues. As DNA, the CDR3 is TGTGCCATCAGTGCCGATGACGAGCAGTACTTC. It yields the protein CAISADDEQYF.

The CDR3 spells CASSTATESNQPQHF. The DNA for the CDR3 is TGTGCCAGTAGTACAGCGACAGAGAGCAATCAGCCCCAGCATTTT. The genes are TRBV19 and TRBJ1-5; a weak D match, TRBD1 (5 bases). The germline V gene encodes CDR1 LNHDA and CDR2 SQIVND (reference sequence). The CDR3 runs to 15 residues. The ends were cut back, 4 bases at V and 1 base at J, with 11 bases in the middle. The full variable domain, in which reference TRBV19 and TRBJ1-5 provide the parts outside the CDR3, is DGGITQSPKYLFRKEGQNVTLSCEQNLNHDAMYWYRQDPGQGLRLIYYSQIVNDFQKGDIAEGYSVSREKKESFPLTVTSAQKNPTAFYLCASSTATESNQPQHFGDGTRLSIL.

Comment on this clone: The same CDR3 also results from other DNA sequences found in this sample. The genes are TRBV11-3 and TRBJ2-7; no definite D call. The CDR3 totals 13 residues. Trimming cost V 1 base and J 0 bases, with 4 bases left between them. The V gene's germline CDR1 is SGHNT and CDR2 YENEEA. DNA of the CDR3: TGTGCCAGCAGCTTAGCTAGCTCCTACGAGCAGTACTTC. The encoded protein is CASSLASSYEQYF.

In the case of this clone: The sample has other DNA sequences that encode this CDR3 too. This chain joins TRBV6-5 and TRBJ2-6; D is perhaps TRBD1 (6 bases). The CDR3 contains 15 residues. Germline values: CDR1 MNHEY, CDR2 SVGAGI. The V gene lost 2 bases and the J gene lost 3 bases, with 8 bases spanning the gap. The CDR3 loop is CASSYGGLGANVLTF. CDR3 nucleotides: TGTGCCAGCAGTTACGGGGGCCTTGGGGCCAACGTCCTGACTTTC.

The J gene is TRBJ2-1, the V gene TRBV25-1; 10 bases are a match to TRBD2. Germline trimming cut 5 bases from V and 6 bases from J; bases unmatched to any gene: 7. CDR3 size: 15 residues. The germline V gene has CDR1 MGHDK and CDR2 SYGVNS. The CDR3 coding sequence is TGTGCCAGCAGTACTAGCGGGACCCTAAGCAATGAGCAGTTCTTC. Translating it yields CASSTSGTLSNEQFF.

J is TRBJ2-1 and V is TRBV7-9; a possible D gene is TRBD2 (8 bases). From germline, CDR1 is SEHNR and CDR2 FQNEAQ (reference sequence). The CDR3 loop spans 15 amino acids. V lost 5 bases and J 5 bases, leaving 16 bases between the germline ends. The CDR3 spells CASSNTGGGNNEQFF. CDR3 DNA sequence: TGTGCCAGCAGCAATACGGGAGGGGGCAACAATGAGCAGTTCTTC.

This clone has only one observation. In DNA, the CDR3 is TGCAGTGCTGGGGTAGCCTACGAGCAGTACTTC. Translating it yields CSAGVAYEQYF. The chain couples TRBV20-1 to TRBJ2-7, with D hard to call. This CDR3 is built from 11 residues. Per the germline V gene, CDR1 is DFQATT and CDR2 is SNEGSKA (reference sequence). V dropped 5 bases and J dropped 2 bases, with 7 bases sitting between them.

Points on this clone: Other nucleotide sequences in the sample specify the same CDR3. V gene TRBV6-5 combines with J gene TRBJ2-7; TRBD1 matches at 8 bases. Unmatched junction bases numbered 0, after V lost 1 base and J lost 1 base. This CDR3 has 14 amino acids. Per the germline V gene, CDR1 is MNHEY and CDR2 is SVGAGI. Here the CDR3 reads CASSYWTGSYEQYF. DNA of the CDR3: TGTGCCAGCAGTTACTGGACAGGGTCCTACGAGCAGTACTTC.